These T cell receptor beta chains were read from a single sample in a study of cytomegalovirus exposure and HLA in healthy donors. Clones were read by immunoSEQ multiplex PCR, and TCRdb kept only the in-frame ones, dropping some. This repertoire shows roughly 150,000 clones, around 75% found once; its top ten account for roughly 1.4%. Sequences were obtained from PBMCs. The receptors here all came from a man aged 18 to 29 in good health and CMV-seronegative. CDR3s include the opening cysteine and the closing phenylalanine or tryptophan. A D gene is named only where the DNA matches it firmly. Where a row states a size, it is once, few, many or the class of an expanded clone; other rows omit it.

D,length,J,V,size,CDR3,DNA
-,16,TRBJ2-2,TRBV4-3,-,CASSQDRPWSSGELFF,TGCGCCAGCAGCCAAGATAGGCCCTGGAGTTCCGGGGAGCTGTTTTTT
-,12,TRBJ2-7,TRBV5-4,-,CASSLSGYEQYF,TGTGCCAGCAGCCTTAGCGGCTACGAGCAGTACTTC
-,13,TRBJ2-3,TRBV6-1,-,CASMPWPSYTQYF,TGTGCCAGCATGCCGTGGCCTTCCTATACGCAGTATTTT
-,17,TRBJ1-2,TRBV4-3,-,CASSQDLGTQANYGYTF,TGCGCCAGCAGCCAAGATCTCGGGACACAGGCTAACTATGGCTACACCTTC
TRBD1,17,TRBJ2-1,TRBV2,-,CASSTEQGASSYNEQFF,TGTGCCAGCAGTACCGAACAGGGGGCCAGCTCCTACAATGAGCAGTTCTTC
TRBD1,16,TRBJ1-3,TRBV6-6,few,CASSYDDRGVRNTIYF,TGTGCCAGCAGTTACGATGACAGGGGAGTCCGAAACACCATATATTTT
TRBD2,14,TRBJ2-5,TRBV19,-,CASSPGTRGQTQYF,TGTGCCAGTAGTCCCGGGACTAGAGGGCAGACCCAGTACTTC
-,17,TRBJ2-4,TRBV5-6,-,CASSLEPRRPPKNIQYF,TGTGCCAGCAGCTTGGAGCCCCGGAGGCCTCCAAAAAACATTCAGTACTTC
TRBD2,19,TRBJ2-1,TRBV9,-,CASSPAGLGKFTSYNEQFF,TGTGCCAGCAGCCCCGCGGGACTAGGAAAGTTCACTTCCTACAATGAGCAGTTCTTC
TRBD2,16,TRBJ2-4,TRBV6-1,-,CASSEYVGLAGNIQYF,TGTGCCAGCAGTGAATACGTAGGACTAGCCGGCAACATTCAGTACTTC
-,18,TRBJ2-1,TRBV9,-,CASSVVGTGGEEYNEQFF,TGTGCCAGCAGCGTAGTAGGGACCGGTGGGGAGGAATACAATGAGCAGTTCTTC
-,13,TRBJ1-5,TRBV7-2,-,CASSLDPQQPQHF,TGTGCCAGCAGCTTAGACCCCCAGCAGCCCCAGCATTTT
-,13,TRBJ2-1,TRBV10-1,-,CASSGGPGGEQFF,TGCGCCAGCAGCGGGGGGCCGGGAGGTGAGCAGTTCTTC
TRBD1,16,TRBJ1-4,TRBV27,-,CASSFSQGAPNEKLFF,TGTGCCAGCAGTTTCTCCCAGGGGGCGCCGAATGAAAAACTGTTTTTT
-,13,TRBJ1-6,TRBV6-1,-,CASSEGEPSPLHF,TGTGCCAGCAGTGAAGGGGAGCCTTCACCCCTCCACTTT
TRBD1,15,TRBJ2-7,TRBV19,once,CASSTEGQGSHEQYF,TGTGCCAGTAGTACGGAAGGACAGGGGTCCCACGAGCAGTACTTC
-,16,TRBJ2-1,TRBV14,-,CASTAARTYSYNEQFF,TGTGCCAGCACCGCTGCCCGAACATACTCCTACAATGAGCAGTTCTTC
-,13,TRBJ2-1,TRBV15,-,CATSSVPYNEQFF,TGTGCCACCAGTAGCGTCCCCTACAATGAGCAGTTCTTC
-,15,TRBJ2-7,TRBV30,-,CAWSPGRRIANEQYF,TGTGCCTGGAGTCCCGGAAGGCGGATAGCAAACGAGCAGTACTTC
-,14,TRBJ1-3,TRBV15,-,CATSRVREGNTIYF,TGTGCCACCAGCAGAGTACGCGAAGGAAACACCATATATTTT
TRBD1,15,TRBJ1-1,TRBV19,-,CASSFPDRGRTEAFF,TGTGCCAGTAGTTTCCCGGACAGGGGGCGGACTGAAGCTTTCTTT
TRBD2,18,TRBJ2-1,TRBV5-4,-,CASSRPGTSGRARNEQFF,TGTGCCAGCAGCCGTCCCGGGACTAGCGGGAGGGCCAGGAATGAGCAGTTCTTC
-,15,TRBJ1-1,TRBV5-1,-,CASSLGGGGYTEAFF,TGCGCCAGCAGCTTGGGGGGAGGCGGATACACTGAAGCTTTCTTT
-,14,TRBJ2-2,TRBV19,once,CASSSPGYTGELFF,TGTGCCAGTAGTAGTCCTGGCTACACCGGGGAGCTGTTTTTT
-,17,TRBJ1-1,TRBV4-1,few,CASSQGILGRLNTEAFF,TGCGCCAGCAGCCAAGGAATCCTGGGCCGCCTGAACACTGAAGCTTTCTTT
TRBD2,15,TRBJ2-7,TRBV7-8,-,CASSPQAGGGHEQYF,TGTGCCAGCAGCCCCCAAGCGGGGGGGGGCCACGAGCAGTACTTC